This T cell receptor beta chain comes out of a study of blood T cell repertoires in COVID-19 (dated by TCRdb to about 2020). About the full investigation: The collaborator samples originated in the United States, Italy and Spain and spanned the acute and convalescent phases of COVID-19. The material from the prospective study consisted of cDNA or gDNA derived from T cells, B-cell-depleted T cells, or PBMCs. The dataset comprised deeply sampled blood TCRbeta repertoires from subjects exposed to, actively infected with, or recovered from COVID-19. The repertoires were released in a freely available public database intended as a resource for research on the immune response to SARS-CoV-2. The samples were drawn from two sources: the first 160 participants of the ongoing ImmuneRACE study, and 1,200 or so subjects contributed by 6 global collaborators. The sample metadata nearly always contained a de-identified subject ID, COVID-19 status, age in years and sex. HLA class I and class II types, where available, came from metadata supplied by the sample provider rather than from assay-based typing. Summary of the overall study and its limitations: The quantity of clinical and demographic metadata differed by source and by participant and was supplied without curation.

The immunoSEQ Assay, a bias-controlled multiplex PCR, was used to amplify TCRbeta CDR3 regions from genomic DNA. The study's processing was this. The number of nucleated cells in each sample was estimated by amplification of reference gene primers within the assay. To quantify the absolute abundance of each unique TCRbeta CDR3 rearrangement, sequence reads were collapsed and filtered. For each sample, productive Simpson clonality was calculated as the square root of Simpson's diversity index across productive rearrangements. This is the immuneACCESS table as TCRdb keeps it, with only in-frame sequences that have V and J called. A part of the clones is gone; compared with another copy, unresolved V genes explain less than half, and the rest is unexplained. Clone size and the V and J calls come from that table; the DNA yielded D and trimming. The sample table holds about 110,000 clones, of which about 80% were seen once. The leading ten clones occupy 4.3% of the sample.

V is pared back by 4 bases and J by 7 bases, with 11 bases lying between the germline termini. CDR1 and CDR2 are read off the germline V gene as SQVTM and ANQGSEA. Taken from cysteine to phenylalanine, the CDR3 has 12 residues. Just the 36-base CDR3 DNA is kept, in frame starting at base 1. Collaborating institutions collected whole blood in K2EDTA tubes following their own protocols. For TCRbeta analysis, collaborator samples were shipped as frozen whole blood, as isolated PBMCs, or as DNA extracted from either sample type. A note on this clone: What this receptor recognizes is not known. No clone much larger than this one lies a single base away; base qualities are absent.

In this chain, TRBV29-1 is recombined with TRBJ1-5; the D region possibly corresponds to TRBD1 (6 bases align). The receptor was isolated from a man between 65 and 85 years old with acute or convalescent COVID-19. Input material: peripheral blood. The CDR3 sequence is CSVGGGRQPQHF. The DNA sequence is TGCAGCGTTGGCGGGGGCCGGCAGCCCCAGCATTTT.